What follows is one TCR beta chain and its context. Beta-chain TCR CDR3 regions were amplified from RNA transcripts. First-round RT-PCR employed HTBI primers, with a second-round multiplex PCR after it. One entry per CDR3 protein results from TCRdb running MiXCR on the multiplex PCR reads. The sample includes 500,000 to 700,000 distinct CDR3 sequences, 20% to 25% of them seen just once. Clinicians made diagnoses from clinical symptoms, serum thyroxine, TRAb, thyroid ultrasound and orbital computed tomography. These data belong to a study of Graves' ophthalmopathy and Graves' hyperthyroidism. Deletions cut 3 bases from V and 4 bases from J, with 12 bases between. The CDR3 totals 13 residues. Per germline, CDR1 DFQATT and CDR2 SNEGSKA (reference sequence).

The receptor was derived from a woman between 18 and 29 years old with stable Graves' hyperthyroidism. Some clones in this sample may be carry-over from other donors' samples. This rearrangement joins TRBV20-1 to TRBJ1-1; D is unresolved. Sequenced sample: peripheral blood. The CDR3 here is CSASRERVTEAFF. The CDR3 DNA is TGCAGTGCTAGTAGAGAGCGGGTCACTGAAGCTTTCTTT.